The T cell receptor (beta chain) described here comes from a study of T cell responses to AZD1222 COVID-19 vaccine. CDR1 PRHDT and CDR2 FYEKMQ come from the germline V gene (reference sequence). Trimming removed 5 bases at V and 5 bases at J, with 10 bases between. There are 13 residues in the CDR3. Using immunoSEQ multiplex PCR, the repertoire was profiled, and TCRdb retains in-frame clones only, with some absent. Of tens of thousands of clones in the sample, 75% to 95% were seen once. The source of this sequence is an adult in good health. The chain uses TRBV13 and TRBJ1-5; no reliable D call. Material: peripheral blood, obtained on day 0 of MenACWY control vaccination. As DNA, the CDR3 is TGTGCCAGCAGCCTTCGGCCCGATCAGCCCCAGCATTTT. Translated, it gives CASSLRPDQPQHF.